This entry concerns a single T cell receptor (beta chain). This specimen comes from a study of blood T cell repertoires in COVID-19. The table came from immunoSEQ multiplex PCR; TCRdb's copy has only in-frame clones and leaves some out. Of some 300,000 clones in the sample, roughly nine tenths are singletons; the top ten hold over 0.8%. Trimming stripped 0 bases from V and 3 bases from J, with 4 bases between. The CDR3 length is 13 residues. CDR1 SGHRS and CDR2 YFSETQ come from the germline V gene. Sequencing was done on a sample of PBMCs or T cells enriched from blood (not recorded which). The TCR sequence derives from a woman in her thirties who had recovered from COVID-19. The J gene is TRBJ1-3, the V gene TRBV5-1; no reliable D call. The CDR3 here is CASSLDIGNTIYF. CDR3 DNA: TGCGCCAGCAGCTTGGACATTGGAAACACCATATATTTT. Supplemented by reference TRBV5-1 and TRBJ1-3, the full variable domain reads KAGVTQTPRYLIKTRGQQVTLSCSPISGHRSVSWYQQTPGQGLQFLFEYFSETQRNKGNFPGRFSGRQFSNSRSEMNVSTLELGDSALYLCASSLDIGNTIYFGEGSWLTVV.